This T cell receptor (beta chain) emerged from a study of T cells in localized non-small cell lung cancer. Notes on the study in general: Paired adjacent lung recovered a median around 62 of the top 100 tumor clones.

As regards this clone: Its antigen is undetermined.

Sequenced by immunoSEQ multiplex PCR; TCRdb stores in-frame clones only, minus some. There are 40,000 to 50,000 clones in the sample; 88% occur only once, and about 2.5% lies in the top ten. Germline V CDR1 and CDR2: MNHEY, SMNVEV (reference sequence). J lost 8 bases, V lost 5 bases, and 10 bases had no gene match. This CDR3 has 17 residues. The chain carries TRBV27 and TRBJ2-1, with 15 positions matching TRBD2. The clonotype comes from an older female donor with stage I squamous cell lung carcinoma. Sample: peripheral blood, taken before any cancer treatment. The CDR3 is CASSRKGGLAGGYEQFF. The CDR3 DNA follows: TGTGCCAGCAGTCGAAAAGGGGGACTAGCGGGAGGCTATGAGCAGTTCTTC.